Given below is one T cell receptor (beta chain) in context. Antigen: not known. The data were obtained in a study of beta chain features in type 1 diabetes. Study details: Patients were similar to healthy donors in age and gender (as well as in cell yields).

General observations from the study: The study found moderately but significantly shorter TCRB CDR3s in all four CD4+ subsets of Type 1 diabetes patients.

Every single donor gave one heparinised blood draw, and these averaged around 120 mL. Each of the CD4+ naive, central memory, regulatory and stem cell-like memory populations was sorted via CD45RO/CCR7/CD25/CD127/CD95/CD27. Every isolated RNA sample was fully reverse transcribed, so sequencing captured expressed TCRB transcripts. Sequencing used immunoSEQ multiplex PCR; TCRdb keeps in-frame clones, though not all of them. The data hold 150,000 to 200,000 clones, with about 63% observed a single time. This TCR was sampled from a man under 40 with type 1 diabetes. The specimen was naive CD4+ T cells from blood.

CDR3 nucleotide sequence: TGTGCCAGCGCCGGGACACGTACCGGGGAGCTGTTTTTT. Its translation is CASAGTRTGELFF. The chain is built from TRBV6-5 and TRBJ2-2; D is perhaps TRBD1 (6 bases). Looked up from germline, CDR1 is MNHEY and CDR2 is SVGAGI. This CDR3 has 13 residues. V was cut by 8 bases and J by 5 bases, with 12 bases left in between.